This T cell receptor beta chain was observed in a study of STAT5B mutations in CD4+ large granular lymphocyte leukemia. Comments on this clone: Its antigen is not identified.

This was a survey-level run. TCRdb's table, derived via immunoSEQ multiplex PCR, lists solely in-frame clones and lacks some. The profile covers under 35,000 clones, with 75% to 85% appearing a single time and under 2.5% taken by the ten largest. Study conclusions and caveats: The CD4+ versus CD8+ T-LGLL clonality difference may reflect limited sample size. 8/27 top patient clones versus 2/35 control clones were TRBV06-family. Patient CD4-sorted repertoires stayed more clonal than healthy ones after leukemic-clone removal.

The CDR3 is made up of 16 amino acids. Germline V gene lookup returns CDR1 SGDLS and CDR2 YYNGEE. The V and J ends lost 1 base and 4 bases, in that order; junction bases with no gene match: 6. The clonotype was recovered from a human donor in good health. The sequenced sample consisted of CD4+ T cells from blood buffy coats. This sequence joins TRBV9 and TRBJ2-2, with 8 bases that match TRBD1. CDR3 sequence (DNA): TGTGCCAGCAGCGTAACCCCGACAGGGGCCACCGGGGAGCTGTTTTTT. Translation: CASSVTPTGATGELFF.